Below, 8 T cell receptor gamma chains from the same sample are listed, as sequenced in a study of gammadelta T cells in human blood (dated by TCRdb to 2020 to 2022). Library generation was performed with RT-PCR. The data were produced on an Illumina MiSeq. TCRdb called clones afresh from the public reads with CATT; identical DNA rows were later merged. This sample has around 240 gamma-chain clones in its table, and approximately 0.85% of those were observed once. The ten biggest clones cover 35% to 55% of the sample. The specimen was Vgamma9Vdelta2 gamma-delta T cells from infant blood. The receptors shown here come from a human donor.

In its sample, this clone was seen a few times. TCRdb's protein for this DNA is that of a much larger clone and differs from the translation at residue 8, likely a read error; the protein shown is the DNA translation. J is TRGJP and V is TRGV9. TCRdb gives no J gene; it was assigned here by matching the DNA to germline. The CDR3 sequence is 17 residues long. CDR1 GITISATS and CDR2 ISYDGTV come from the germline V gene (reference sequence). After removal of 0 bases from V and 7 bases from J, the junction contained 6 bases not matched to a gene. The CDR3 loop is CALWEVQEELGKKIKVF. CDR3 coding DNA: TGTGCCTTGTGGGAGGTGCAGGAGGAGTTGGGCAAAAAAATCAAGGTATTT.

This clone qualifies as large. This chain connects TRGV9 to TRGJP. The CDR3 length is 16 residues. Germline trimming cut 2 bases from V and 5 bases from J; bases unmatched to any gene: 3. Germline V gives CDR1 GITISATS, CDR2 ISYDGTV (reference sequence). The CDR3 spells CALWEAKELGKKIKVF. CDR3 nucleotides: TGTGCCTTGTGGGAGGCTAAAGAGTTGGGCAAAAAAATCAAGGTATTT.

This clone was seen more than once but under ten times. A read error is the likely source, as a far larger clone sits one nucleotide away. The same CDR3 can be traced to other DNA sequences in this sample. The genes are TRGV4 and TRGJ1 or TRGJ2. From germline, CDR1 is EGSTGY and CDR2 YDSYTSSV. This CDR3 comprises 14 residues. The CDR3 coding sequence is TGTGCCACCTGGGATGGGGGAGATTATTATAAGAAGCTCTTT. Amino acids: CATWDGGDYYKKLF.

This clone ranks as large. J is TRGJ1 or TRGJ2 and V is TRGV2. The CDR3 runs 11 residues. CDR1 and CDR2 (germline): EGSNGY, YDSYNSKV. With 1 base clipped from V and 10 bases from J, the junction kept 4 bases outside the gene matches. Written as DNA, the CDR3 is TGTGCCACCTGGGACGGCGGAAAGAAACTCTTT. This translates into CATWDGGKKLF.

Notes on this clone: The amino acid sequence in TCRdb belongs to a much larger clone and departs from this DNA's translation at residue 4, likely a sequencing read error; the sequence shown is translated from the DNA. The rearrangement links TRGV8 to TRGJ1 or TRGJ2. CDR1 is VENAVY, CDR2 YDSYNSRV, per germline. This CDR3 spans 14 amino acids. The CDR3 loop is CATRDRPYYYKKLF. The DNA for the CDR3 is TGTGCCACCCGGGATAGGCCGTATTATTATAAGAAACTCTTT.

Worth noting for this clone: The TCRdb protein, from a much larger clone, departs from this DNA's translation at residue 9, likely by read error; the protein shown derives from the DNA. The V call is TRGV9, the J call TRGJP. Per germline, CDR1 GITISATS and CDR2 ISYDGTV (reference sequence). The CDR3 totals 15 residues. The CDR3 nucleotides read TGTGCCTTGTGGGGACCCGAGTTGGACAAAAAAATCAAGGTATTT. Translating gives CALWGPELDKKIKVF.

This clone has more than one count but fewer than ten. The mismatch at residue 5 between this DNA's translation and the TCRdb protein of a much larger clone likely reflects a read error; the protein shown is translated from the DNA. V gene TRGV9 combines with J gene TRGJ1 or TRGJ2. The trim removed 5 bases at V and 5 bases at J, leaving 6 bases unmatched. CDR1 is GITISATS and CDR2 is ISYDGTV in the germline V gene (reference sequence). This CDR3 region has 12 residues. The CDR3 sequence: CALWVANYKKLF. The CDR3 DNA sequence: TGTGCCTTGTGGGTGGCAAATTATAAGAAACTCTTT.

This clone is labeled as medium-sized. TCRdb has a much larger clone's protein, which differs at residue 4 from the translation of this DNA, likely because of a read error; what is shown is the protein translated from the DNA. The chain combines TRGV9 with TRGJP. Germline CDR1 is GITISATS and CDR2 is ISYDGTV (reference sequence). The CDR3 has 16 residues. This chain's CDR3 is CALREVQELGKKIKVF. The CDR3 region has the DNA TGTGCCTTGAGGGAGGTGCAAGAGTTGGGCAAAAAAATCAAGGTATTT.